Each of the 4 T cell receptor beta chains below was sequenced from the same sample in a study of graft-versus-host responses after intestinal transplantation. Clones were read by immunoSEQ multiplex PCR, and TCRdb kept only the in-frame ones, dropping some. The sample gives about 150,000 clones, about nine tenths of which show up once; about 0.18% is in the top ten. No antigen has been assigned to these receptors. This sample comprised unstimulated CD4+ T cells sorted from spleen or lymph node cells, obtained before intestinal transplant. The receptor source for this set is a human donor who received an intestinal transplant.

This chain connects TRBV19 to TRBJ2-5; D may be TRBD2 (6 bases). The assigned J gene may be wrong: the sequence end matches TRBJ2-7 better. Germline V CDR1 and CDR2: LNHDA, SQIVND (reference sequence). This CDR3 has 14 amino acids. This CDR3 is CASSTGGGSYEQYF. The CDR3, as DNA: TGTGCCAGTAGTACCGGGGGTGGCAGCTACGAGCAGTACTTC.

The genes are TRBV30 and TRBJ1-4; D remains unclear. Germline CDR1 is GTSNPN and CDR2 is SVGIG (reference sequence). Trimming removed 7 bases at V and 5 bases at J, with 11 bases between. The CDR3 length is 12 residues. In DNA form, the CDR3 reads TGTGCCTCCGGGAAAGGGAATGAAAAACTGTTTTTT. Its translation is CASGKGNEKLFF.

The genes are TRBV28 and TRBJ2-5, with a tentative D call TRBD1 (5 bases). The CDR3 covers 15 residues. Trimming removed 3 bases from V and 2 bases from J, with 13 bases in between. Germline values: CDR1 MDHEN, CDR2 SYDVKM. The CDR3 protein is CASSFYQGKQETQYF. As DNA, the CDR3 is TGTGCCAGCAGTTTTTACCAGGGCAAACAAGAGACCCAGTACTTC.

V gene TRBV5-1 combines with J gene TRBJ2-1; the match to TRBD2 covers 7 bases. Germline values: CDR1 SGHRS, CDR2 YFSETQ. The trim removed 4 bases at V and 6 bases at J, leaving 13 bases unmatched. The CDR3 loop spans 16 amino acids. In DNA, the CDR3 is TGCGCCAGCAGCCTCCCCAGCGGGACGCCTGGCAATGAGCAGTTCTTC. It is translated as CASSLPSGTPGNEQFF.